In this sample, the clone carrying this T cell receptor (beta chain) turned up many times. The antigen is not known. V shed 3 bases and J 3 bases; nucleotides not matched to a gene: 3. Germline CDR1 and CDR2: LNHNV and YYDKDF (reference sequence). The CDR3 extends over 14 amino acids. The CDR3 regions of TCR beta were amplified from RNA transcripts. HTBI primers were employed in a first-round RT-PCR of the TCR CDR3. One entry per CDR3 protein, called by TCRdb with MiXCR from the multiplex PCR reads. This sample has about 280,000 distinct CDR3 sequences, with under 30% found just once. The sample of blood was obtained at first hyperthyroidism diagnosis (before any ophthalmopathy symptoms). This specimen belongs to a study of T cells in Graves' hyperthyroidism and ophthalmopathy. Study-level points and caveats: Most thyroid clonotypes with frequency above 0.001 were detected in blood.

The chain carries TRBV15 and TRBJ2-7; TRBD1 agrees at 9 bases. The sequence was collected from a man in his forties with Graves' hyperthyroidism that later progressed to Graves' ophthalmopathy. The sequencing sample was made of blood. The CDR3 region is CATSRRDRDYEQYF. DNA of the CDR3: TGTGCCACCAGCAGGAGGGACAGGGACTACGAGCAGTACTTC.